This T cell receptor (beta chain) was captured in a study of blood T cell repertoires in COVID-19. Study-level information: Researchers got acute and convalescent COVID-19 samples from the United States, Italy and Spain.

CDR1 and CDR2 (germline): LNHDA, SQIVND (reference sequence). Trimming took 5 bases from V and 4 from J, leaving 21 bases between them. There are 17 residues in the CDR3. As handled by the study authors: Scientists estimated how many nucleated cells there were by amplifying reference gene primers. Clones were sequenced by immunoSEQ multiplex PCR, and TCRdb holds only the in-frame ones, with some missing. V and J calls and clone size are as listed in that table; D and trimming were resolved from the DNA. The sample holds approximately 170,000 clones; about four fifths are singletons and the top ten take roughly 1.9%.

The TCR sequence derives from a woman aged 80 or older with acute or convalescent COVID-19. The chain uses TRBV19 and TRBJ1-5; tentative D call: TRBD1 (6 bases). The specimen was peripheral blood. The CDR3 here is CASSHRPGPGHNQPQHF. CDR3 in DNA: TGTGCCAGTAGTCACCGTCCGGGCCCGGGACATAATCAGCCCCAGCATTTT.